A selection of T cell receptor beta chains follows, all from one sample in a study of T cells in Graves' hyperthyroidism and ophthalmopathy. TCRdb fed the multiplex PCR reads into MiXCR, producing one record per CDR3 protein. This sample has 400,000 to 550,000 distinct CDR3 sequences, with around 24% found just once. The specimen sequenced was blood. These receptors originate from a young woman with Graves' ophthalmopathy. Each CDR3 is given with its conserved first and last residue. The order of the fields is CDR3 protein, CDR3 DNA, clone size, V gene, D gene, J gene, CDR3 length. The D gene is left open where the match is weak. Expanded clones are given a class, and other clones once, few, many or no size at all.

cdr3_aa: CATRPRTGGKTQYF
cdr3_nt: TGTGCCACCCGCCCGCGGACAGGGGGAAAGACCCAGTACTTC
clone_size: many
v_call: TRBV13
d_call: TRBD1
j_call: TRBJ2-5
cdr3_length: 14

cdr3_aa: CASSYTLGNTEAFF
cdr3_nt: TGTGCCAGCAGTTACACCCTGGGGAACACTGAAGCTTTCTTT
clone_size: many
v_call: TRBV6-5
d_call: -
j_call: TRBJ1-1
cdr3_length: 14

cdr3_aa: CASSPRQGMETQYF
cdr3_nt: TGTGCCAGCAGTCCGCGACAGGGAATGGAGACCCAGTACTTC
clone_size: few
v_call: TRBV28
d_call: TRBD1
j_call: TRBJ2-5
cdr3_length: 14

cdr3_aa: CATSRRAIMNTEAFF
cdr3_nt: TGTGCCACCAGCAGAAGGGCGATCATGAACACTGAAGCTTTCTTT
clone_size: -
v_call: TRBV15
d_call: -
j_call: TRBJ1-1
cdr3_length: 15

cdr3_aa: CASSPGWGMGETQYF
cdr3_nt: TGTGCCAGCAGTCCCGGGTGGGGGATGGGGGAGACCCAGTACTTC
clone_size: few
v_call: TRBV12-3/TRBV12-4
d_call: -
j_call: TRBJ2-5
cdr3_length: 15

cdr3_aa: CASSLTGDGNQPQHF
cdr3_nt: TGTGCCAGCAGCTTAACGGGAGACGGGAATCAGCCCCAGCATTTT
clone_size: many
v_call: TRBV6-5
d_call: -
j_call: TRBJ1-5
cdr3_length: 15

cdr3_aa: CASSQGAGTDGYTF
cdr3_nt: TGTGCCAGCAGCCAAGGGGCAGGAACTGATGGCTACACCTTC
clone_size: few
v_call: TRBV3-1
d_call: -
j_call: TRBJ1-2
cdr3_length: 14

cdr3_aa: CASSSTDRGGNQPQHF
cdr3_nt: TGTGCCAGCAGTTCCACCGACAGGGGCGGCAATCAGCCCCAGCATTTT
clone_size: many
v_call: TRBV6-5
d_call: TRBD1
j_call: TRBJ1-5
cdr3_length: 16

cdr3_aa: CASSRGTGHSGNTIYF
cdr3_nt: TGTGCCAGCAGTCGCGGGACAGGTCATTCTGGAAACACCATATATTTT
clone_size: once
v_call: TRBV12-3/TRBV12-4
d_call: TRBD1
j_call: TRBJ1-3
cdr3_length: 16

cdr3_aa: CASSYSTRDRGSHGYTF
cdr3_nt: TGTGCCAGCAGTTACTCGACCAGGGACAGGGGAAGCCATGGCTACACCTTC
clone_size: many
v_call: TRBV6-2/TRBV6-3
d_call: TRBD1
j_call: TRBJ1-2
cdr3_length: 17

cdr3_aa: CASSQIRGGGGYTF
cdr3_nt: TGTGCCAGCAGCCAAATCCGGGGAGGGGGCGGCTACACCTTC
clone_size: many
v_call: TRBV11-2
d_call: TRBD1
j_call: TRBJ1-2
cdr3_length: 14

cdr3_aa: CASSSLYSYEQYF
cdr3_nt: TGTGCCAGCAGTTCCCTCTACTCCTACGAGCAGTACTTC
clone_size: many
v_call: TRBV12-3/TRBV12-4
d_call: -
j_call: TRBJ2-7
cdr3_length: 13

cdr3_aa: CASTPQQGVTEAFF
cdr3_nt: TGTGCCAGCACCCCCCAACAGGGAGTGACTGAAGCTTTCTTT
clone_size: few
v_call: TRBV6-1
d_call: -
j_call: TRBJ1-1
cdr3_length: 14

cdr3_aa: CASSYSDGQYGYTF
cdr3_nt: TGTGCCAGCAGTTACTCGGACGGACAATATGGCTACACCTTC
clone_size: -
v_call: TRBV6-5
d_call: -
j_call: TRBJ1-2
cdr3_length: 14

cdr3_aa: CATSIRANTEAFF
cdr3_nt: TGTGCCACCAGCATAAGGGCGAACACTGAAGCTTTCTTT
clone_size: few
v_call: TRBV15
d_call: -
j_call: TRBJ1-1
cdr3_length: 13

cdr3_aa: CSVVATYGYTF
cdr3_nt: TGCAGCGTTGTGGCGACCTATGGCTACACCTTC
clone_size: many
v_call: TRBV29-1
d_call: -
j_call: TRBJ1-2
cdr3_length: 11

cdr3_aa: CASSEEGTQETQYF
cdr3_nt: TGTGCCAGCAGTGAAGAAGGGACCCAAGAGACCCAGTACTTC
clone_size: many
v_call: TRBV6-1
d_call: -
j_call: TRBJ2-5
cdr3_length: 14

cdr3_aa: CASSQDTGTGSGELFF
cdr3_nt: TGTGCCAGCAGCCAAGATACCGGGACAGGGTCCGGGGAGCTGTTTTTT
clone_size: once
v_call: TRBV4-2
d_call: TRBD1
j_call: TRBJ2-2
cdr3_length: 16

cdr3_aa: CASSYSTDRDQETQYF
cdr3_nt: TGTGCCAGCAGTTACTCGACCGACAGGGACCAAGAGACCCAGTACTTC
clone_size: many
v_call: TRBV6-5
d_call: TRBD1
j_call: TRBJ2-5
cdr3_length: 16

cdr3_aa: CASSQENGETQYF
cdr3_nt: TGTGCCAGCAGCCAAGAAAACGGGGAGACCCAGTACTTC
clone_size: many
v_call: TRBV3-1
d_call: -
j_call: TRBJ2-5
cdr3_length: 13

cdr3_aa: CASTPAREQETQYF
cdr3_nt: TGCGCCAGTACCCCGGCGAGGGAGCAAGAGACCCAGTACTTC
clone_size: -
v_call: TRBV5-1
d_call: -
j_call: TRBJ2-5
cdr3_length: 14

cdr3_aa: CASSLYGQGSGDTQYF
cdr3_nt: TGTGCCAGCAGCTTGTACGGACAGGGGTCTGGAGATACGCAGTATTTT
clone_size: -
v_call: TRBV11-1
d_call: TRBD1
j_call: TRBJ2-3
cdr3_length: 16

cdr3_aa: CASTRLAGTDTQYF
cdr3_nt: TGTGCCAGCACTAGGCTAGCGGGCACAGATACGCAGTATTTT
clone_size: -
v_call: TRBV28
d_call: TRBD2
j_call: TRBJ2-3
cdr3_length: 14

cdr3_aa: CASSYSGSNQPQHF
cdr3_nt: TGTGCCAGCAGTTACTCGGGAAGCAATCAGCCCCAGCATTTT
clone_size: many
v_call: TRBV6-5
d_call: -
j_call: TRBJ1-5
cdr3_length: 14

cdr3_aa: CASSRGIQNTEAFF
cdr3_nt: TGCGCCAGCAGCCGGGGGATCCAGAACACTGAAGCTTTCTTT
clone_size: -
v_call: TRBV4-1
d_call: -
j_call: TRBJ1-1
cdr3_length: 14

cdr3_aa: CASSLEQNYEQYF
cdr3_nt: TGTGCCAGCAGCTTAGAACAGAACTACGAGCAGTACTTC
clone_size: many
v_call: TRBV7-8
d_call: -
j_call: TRBJ2-7
cdr3_length: 13

cdr3_aa: CASTLVDGELFF
cdr3_nt: TGTGCCAGCACCTTAGTTGACGGGGAGCTGTTTTTT
clone_size: many
v_call: TRBV12-3/TRBV12-4
d_call: -
j_call: TRBJ2-2
cdr3_length: 12

cdr3_aa: CAGRQGTGTGELFF
cdr3_nt: TGTGCCGGCAGACAGGGTACCGGCACCGGGGAGCTGTTTTTT
clone_size: many
v_call: TRBV19
d_call: TRBD1
j_call: TRBJ2-2
cdr3_length: 14

cdr3_aa: CASSYSRGTQETQYF
cdr3_nt: TGTGCCAGCAGTTACTCGCGGGGAACCCAAGAGACCCAGTACTTC
clone_size: many
v_call: TRBV6-5
d_call: -
j_call: TRBJ2-5
cdr3_length: 15

cdr3_aa: CSAHGLGLSYEQYF
cdr3_nt: TGCAGTGCTCACGGATTAGGACTGTCCTACGAGCAGTACTTC
clone_size: many
v_call: TRBV20-1
d_call: -
j_call: TRBJ2-7
cdr3_length: 14